Listed here are 30 T cell receptor beta chains from one sample, sequenced in a study of blood T cell repertoires in COVID-19. Sequenced by immunoSEQ multiplex PCR; TCRdb stores in-frame clones only, minus some. In the table there are 350,000 to 450,000 clones, 75% to 90% of which are singletons. The sample consisted of peripheral blood. The receptors shown here come from a woman aged 55-75 years with COVID-19, enrolled during active disease.

The rearrangement uses TRBV9 and TRBJ2-3; D may be TRBD1 (6 bases). The CDR3 consists of 15 residues. V lost 5 bases and J 1 base, leaving 14 bases between the germline ends. Looked up from germline, CDR1 is SGDLS and CDR2 is YYNGEE. The CDR3 loop is CASSLQGFRTDTQYF. For the CDR3, the DNA is TGTGCCAGCAGTCTACAGGGCTTTCGCACAGATACGCAGTATTTT.

This clone was found once. V and J are TRBV6-6 and TRBJ1-5; 7 nucleotides align to TRBD1. This CDR3 has 14 amino acids. The V gene end was trimmed by 6 bases and the J gene end by 4 bases; junction bases not matched to a gene: 6. Germline loops: CDR1 MNHNY, CDR2 SVGAGI (reference sequence). CDR3 DNA sequence: TGTGCCAGCAGACCGGACAGGAGGAATCAGCCCCAGCATTTT. It encodes CASRPDRRNQPQHF.

J is TRBJ2-7 and V is TRBV19, with a possible D match to TRBD1 (5 bases). This CDR3 region has 13 residues. Per the germline V gene, CDR1 is LNHDA and CDR2 is SQIVND (reference sequence). V lost 5 bases, J lost 2 bases, and 10 bases lay in between. CDR3: CASSGAQTYEQYF. In DNA, the CDR3 is TGTGCCAGTAGTGGGGCCCAGACCTACGAGCAGTACTTC.

The rearrangement uses TRBV15 and TRBJ2-3; TRBD2 aligns across 8 bases. V lost 0 bases, J lost 3 bases, and 11 bases stayed unmatched. CDR1 and CDR2 from the germline V gene are LNHNV and YYDKDF (reference sequence). The CDR3 runs to 18 residues. The CDR3 spells CATSRDPPLGGATDTQYF. The CDR3 region has the DNA TGTGCCACCAGCAGAGATCCGCCCCTCGGGGGGGCTACAGATACGCAGTATTTT.

The chain is built from TRBV30 and TRBJ1-6, with D perhaps matching TRBD1 (6 bases). Per the germline V gene, CDR1 is GTSNPN and CDR2 is SVGIG (reference sequence). The CDR3 runs 14 residues. V lost 4 bases and J 0 bases, leaving 7 bases between the germline ends. The CDR3 bases are TGTGCCTGGACAGGGGCCTCCTATAATTCACCCCTCCACTTT. This translates into CAWTGASYNSPLHF.

The chain employs TRBV19 and TRBJ2-3, with 9 bases matching TRBD2. The germline gives CDR1 LNHDA, CDR2 SQIVND (reference sequence). The CDR3 contains 15 residues. The V and J ends lost 1 base and 1 base, in that order; junction bases with no gene match: 0. The CDR3 nucleotides are TGTGCCAGTAGTATAGGGACTAGCGGCACAGATACGCAGTATTTT. As protein: CASSIGTSGTDTQYF. Supplemented by reference TRBV19 and TRBJ2-3, the full variable domain reads DGGITQSPKYLFRKEGQNVTLSCEQNLNHDAMYWYRQDPGQGLRLIYYSQIVNDFQKGDIAEGYSVSREKKESFPLTVTSAQKNPTAFYLCASSIGTSGTDTQYFGPGTRLTVL.

This chain uses TRBV6-5 with TRBJ1-1, with 7 bases lining up with TRBD1. The CDR3 extends over 14 amino acids. V was clipped by 7 bases and J by 5 bases; unmatched bases: 10. Germline lookup yields CDR1 MNHEY and CDR2 SVGAGI. CDR3 sequence reads: CASTDPTGRTEAFF. The CDR3 bases are TGTGCCAGCACCGATCCGACAGGGCGAACTGAAGCTTTCTTT.

The rearrangement links TRBV7-2 to TRBJ2-2, with D perhaps TRBD2 (5 bases). The CDR3 has 15 residues. Trimming took 6 bases from V and 5 from J, leaving 16 bases between them. The germline CDR1 and CDR2 sequences are SGHTA and FQGNSA. The CDR3 sequence: CASSRTLRRTGELFF. CDR3 nucleotides: TGTGCCAGCAGTCGGACGCTTCGGAGGACCGGGGAGCTGTTTTTT.

This rearrangement joins TRBV12-3 or TRBV12-4 to TRBJ1-2, with a weak D call TRBD1 (5 bases). Between the trimmed V and J ends, which lost 5 bases and 9 bases, there was a span of 13 bases. CDR3 length: 12 residues. The CDR3: CASSPGVGRYTF. CDR3 bases: TGTGCCAGCAGTCCCGGCGTGGGGCGCTACACCTTC.

The chain is built from TRBV30 and TRBJ2-1, with 7 bases fitting TRBD1. Germline V gives CDR1 GTSNPN, CDR2 SVGIG (reference sequence). This CDR3 is built from 14 residues. The trim removed 7 bases at V and 8 bases at J, leaving 14 bases unmatched. CDR3 in amino acids: CALPRSDRADEQFF. The CDR3 coding sequence is TGTGCCTTGCCCCGGTCCGACAGGGCCGATGAGCAGTTCTTC.

The V call is TRBV7-2, the J call TRBJ2-3; D is uncertain. The length of the CDR3 is 12 residues. The germline V and J ends were trimmed by 5 bases and 3 bases, with 6 bases remaining between them. Looked up from germline, CDR1 is SGHTA and CDR2 is FQGNSA. Here the CDR3 DNA reads TGTGCCAGCAGCCCCTTTACAGATACGCAGTATTTT. Protein product: CASSPFTDTQYF.

The chain links TRBV6-5 to TRBJ2-5, with D perhaps TRBD1 (6 bases). The V end was cut by 1 base, the J end by 0 bases, with 9 bases between. The CDR3 is made up of 15 amino acids. The germline V gene encodes CDR1 MNHEY and CDR2 SVGAGI. As DNA, the CDR3 is TGTGCCAGCAGTTACTGGGACACGTACCAAGAGACCCAGTACTTC. Translated: CASSYWDTYQETQYF.

This clone has a single count. The chain is built from TRBV6-5 and TRBJ1-5; D is undetermined. Germline CDR1 is MNHEY and CDR2 is SVGAGI. The CDR3 is 13 residues long. V lost 6 bases, J lost 5 bases, and 11 bases lay in between. CDR3 residues: CASRYGDHQPQHF. CDR3 in DNA: TGTGCCAGCAGATATGGAGATCATCAGCCCCAGCATTTT.

V and J are TRBV5-1 and TRBJ1-1; D is uncertain. There are 15 residues in the CDR3. In germline, CDR1 is SGHRS, CDR2 YFSETQ. V was shortened by 2 bases and J by 7 bases, with 18 bases between the two germline ends. CDR3 in DNA: TGCGCCAGCAGCTTTGTCCCCGGGAGAGGGAATGAAGCTTTCTTT. It translates to CASSFVPGRGNEAFF.

The CDR3: CASRSIVPIPGGVGTDTQYF. The CDR3 DNA follows: TGTGCAAGTCGCTCCATTGTTCCCATTCCCGGCGGGGTCGGCACAGATACGCAGTATTTT. This rearrangement joins TRBV12-2 to TRBJ2-3; the table's D call, TRBD2, has no DNA check behind it. TRBV12-2 is flagged as a pseudogene. The CDR3 is 20 residues long.

This chain connects TRBV6-5 to TRBJ2-5, with a weak D call TRBD2 (6 bases). V was trimmed by 6 bases and J by 3 bases, leaving 11 bases between them. The length of the CDR3 is 13 residues. Germline CDR1 reads MNHEY; CDR2 reads SVGAGI. CDR3 residues: CASSRTGEETQYF. The CDR3 DNA follows: TGTGCCAGCAGCCGAACGGGGGAAGAGACCCAGTACTTC.

The J gene is TRBJ1-1, the V gene TRBV4-1; the D is unclear. CDR1 is MGHRA, CDR2 YSYEKL, per germline. The CDR3 loop spans 14 amino acids. Trimming removed 4 bases at V and 4 bases at J, with 13 bases between. The CDR3 nucleotides read TGCGCCAGCAGCCGAGGAGATCCCCCCACTGAAGCTTTCTTT. Protein product: CASSRGDPPTEAFF.

The chain recombines TRBV5-1 with TRBJ2-5, with TRBD1 matching 7 bases. J gave up 3 bases and V 3 bases, and 8 bases lay outside the gene matches. Germline values: CDR1 SGHRS, CDR2 YFSETQ. The CDR3 covers 15 residues. The CDR3 reads CASSWMGQTKETQYF. The DNA of the CDR3 is TGCGCCAGCAGCTGGATGGGACAGACAAAAGAGACCCAGTACTTC.

This rearrangement joins TRBV4-1 to TRBJ2-1, with 11 bases fitting TRBD2. This CDR3 is built from 15 residues. CDR1 and CDR2 (germline): MGHRA, YSYEKL. V lost 1 base, J lost 9 bases, and 5 bases stayed unmatched. The CDR3 coding sequence is TGCGCCAGCAGCCAAGTTGTAGCGGGGGGGCCTGAGCAGTTCTTC. Protein: CASSQVVAGGPEQFF.

This clone was picked up one time. The V gene is TRBV9, the J gene TRBJ1-1, with D tentatively TRBD1 (6 bases). V gave up 4 bases and J gave up 1 base, with 11 bases separating them. The CDR3 sequence is 14 residues long. Germline assignment: CDR1 SGDLS and CDR2 YYNGEE. CDR3 sequence reads: CASSSDRQNTEAFF. CDR3 in DNA: TGTGCCAGCAGCTCCGACAGGCAGAACACTGAAGCTTTCTTT.

This clone came up once. The rearrangement uses TRBV7-8 and TRBJ2-7; tentative D call: TRBD1 (6 bases). The CDR3 covers 15 residues. CDR1 is SGHVS, CDR2 FQNEAQ, per germline. V shed 5 bases and J shed 0 bases, with 14 bases lying between them. The CDR3 here is CASSRSRGNSYEQYF. CDR3 nucleotide sequence: TGTGCCAGCAGCCGGAGCAGGGGAAACTCCTACGAGCAGTACTTC.

The sample holds one count of this clone. The CDR3 DNA sequence: TGTGCCAGCAGCCCGGGACAGCTATTAAACTATGGCTACACCTTC. It encodes CASSPGQLLNYGYTF. V and J are TRBV9 and TRBJ1-2; TRBD1 agrees at 7 bases. In germline, CDR1 is SGDLS, CDR2 YYNGEE. V trimming: 4 bases; J trimming: 2 bases; junction bases outside the gene matches: 8. CDR3 length: 15 residues.

The chain couples TRBV4-2 to TRBJ1-3, with D perhaps TRBD1 (5 bases). Germline CDR1 is LGHNA and CDR2 is YNFKEQ. Between the trimmed V and J ends, which lost 2 bases and 1 base, there was a span of 18 bases. The CDR3 has 18 amino acids. In DNA, the CDR3 is TGTGCCAGCAGCCAACTATCGACAGCCCGAGGATCTGGAAACACCATATATTTT. Its protein is CASSQLSTARGSGNTIYF.

The chain links TRBV3-1 (or the pseudogene TRBV3-2) to TRBJ2-7; D unresolved. The CDR3 contains 14 residues. Per germline, CDR1 LGHDT and CDR2 YNNKEL (reference sequence). V was trimmed by 1 base and J by 0 bases, leaving 7 bases between them. Here the CDR3 DNA reads TGTGCCAGCAGCCAAGGTCGGAGCTCCTACGAGCAGTACTTC. Translated: CASSQGRSSYEQYF.

The chain is built from TRBV5-1 and TRBJ1-1; possible D gene TRBD1, 5 bases. The germline CDR1 and CDR2 sequences are SGHRS and YFSETQ. V lost 0 bases, J lost 2 bases, and 14 bases lay in between. The CDR3 totals 16 residues. CDR3 DNA: TGCGCCAGCAGCTTGGCCGAAGGGGTAGCAAACACTGAAGCTTTCTTT. Its translation: CASSLAEGVANTEAFF. The full variable domain, in which reference TRBV5-1 and TRBJ1-1 provide the parts outside the CDR3, is KAGVTQTPRYLIKTRGQQVTLSCSPISGHRSVSWYQQTPGQGLQFLFEYFSETQRNKGNFPGRFSGRQFSNSRSEMNVSTLELGDSALYLCASSLAEGVANTEAFFGQGTRLTVV.

This rearrangement joins TRBV9 to TRBJ1-2; D remains unclear. The germline gives CDR1 SGDLS, CDR2 YYNGEE. With 7 bases removed from V and 11 bases from J, the gap between germline ends came to 12 bases. The CDR3 is 10 residues long. The CDR3 spells CASFGTDYTF. The CDR3 region has the DNA TGTGCCAGCTTTGGCACAGATTACACCTTC.

The V and J genes are TRBV19 and TRBJ1-2; TRBD1 might be the D (6 bases). This CDR3 spans 18 amino acids. V lost 7 bases and J lost 4, with 28 bases in between. Germline CDR1 and CDR2: LNHDA and SQIVND (reference sequence). CDR3 sequence: CASIQAFSRGTFGYGYTF. The CDR3 DNA is TGTGCCAGTATACAAGCTTTCTCCAGGGGAACCTTTGGCTATGGCTACACCTTC.

The chain is built from TRBV5-6 and TRBJ1-6; 8 bases fit TRBD1. Germline-derived CDR1 and CDR2 are SGHDT and YYEEEE. J lost 7 bases, V lost 4 bases, and 10 bases had no gene match. The CDR3 is made up of 16 amino acids. The CDR3 DNA reads TGTGCCAGCAGCGCCGTGACAGGGGAAATGAATTCACCCCTCCACTTT. This codes for CASSAVTGEMNSPLHF.

DNA for the CDR3: TGTGCCAGCAGTGATTTCTCGGCCCAGTACTTC. Encoded protein: CASSDFSAQYF. V gene TRBV2 combines with J gene TRBJ2-5; D is unresolved. Germline assignment: CDR1 SNHLY and CDR2 FYNNEI. The CDR3 spans 11 residues. Trimming removed 3 bases at V and 9 bases at J, with 8 bases between.

The sample holds a few counts of this clone. The V call is TRBV7-3, the J call TRBJ1-2; unclear D gene. V dropped 1 base and J dropped 8 bases, with 11 bases sitting between them. This CDR3 comprises 13 residues. Germline-derived CDR1 and CDR2 are SGHTA and FQGTGA. DNA for the CDR3: TGTGCCAGCAGCTTAAGGGCAGTCGGAGGCTACACCTTC. This sequence encodes CASSLRAVGGYTF.